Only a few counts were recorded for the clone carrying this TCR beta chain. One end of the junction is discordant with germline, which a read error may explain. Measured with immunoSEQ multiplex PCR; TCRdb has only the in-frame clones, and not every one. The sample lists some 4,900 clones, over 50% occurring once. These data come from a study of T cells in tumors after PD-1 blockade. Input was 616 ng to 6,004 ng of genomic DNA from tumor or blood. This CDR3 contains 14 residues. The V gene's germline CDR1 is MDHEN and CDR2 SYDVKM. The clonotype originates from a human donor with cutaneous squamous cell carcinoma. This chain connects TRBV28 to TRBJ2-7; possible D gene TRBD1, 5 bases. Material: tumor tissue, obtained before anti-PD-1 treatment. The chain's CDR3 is CASSLQGGSSEQYF. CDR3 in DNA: TGTGCCAGCAGTCTCCAGGGTGGGTCCTCCGAGCAGTACTTC.